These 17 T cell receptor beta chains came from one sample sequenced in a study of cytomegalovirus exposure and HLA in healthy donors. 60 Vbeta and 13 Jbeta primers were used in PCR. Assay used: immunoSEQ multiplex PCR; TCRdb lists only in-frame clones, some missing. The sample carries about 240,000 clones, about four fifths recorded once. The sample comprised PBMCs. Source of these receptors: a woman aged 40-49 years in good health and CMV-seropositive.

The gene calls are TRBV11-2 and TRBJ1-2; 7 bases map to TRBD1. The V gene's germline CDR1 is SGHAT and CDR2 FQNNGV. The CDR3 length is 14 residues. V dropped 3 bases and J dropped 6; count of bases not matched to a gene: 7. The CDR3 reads CASSLPDRRNGYTF. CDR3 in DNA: TGTGCCAGCAGCTTGCCGGACAGGAGAAATGGCTACACCTTC.

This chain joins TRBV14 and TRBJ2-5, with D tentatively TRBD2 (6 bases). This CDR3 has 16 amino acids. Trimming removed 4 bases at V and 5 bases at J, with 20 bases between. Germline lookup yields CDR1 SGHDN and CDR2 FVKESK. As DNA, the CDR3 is TGTGCCAGCAGCCGAAGTGGGGGAGGACCTTGGGAGACCCAGTACTTC. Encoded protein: CASSRSGGGPWETQYF.

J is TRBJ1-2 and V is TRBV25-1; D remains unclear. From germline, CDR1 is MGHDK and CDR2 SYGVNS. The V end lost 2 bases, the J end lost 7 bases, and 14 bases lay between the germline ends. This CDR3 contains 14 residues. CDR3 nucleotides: TGTGCCAGCAGTGAAGGAGTTTCAGACGGTGGCTACACCTTC. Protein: CASSEGVSDGGYTF.

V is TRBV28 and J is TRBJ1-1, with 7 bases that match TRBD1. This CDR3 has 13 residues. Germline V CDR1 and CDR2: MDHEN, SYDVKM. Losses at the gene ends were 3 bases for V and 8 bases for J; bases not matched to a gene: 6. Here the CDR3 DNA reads TGTGCCAGCAGTTTTTTGGGGGGACAGGAAGCTTTCTTT. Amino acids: CASSFLGGQEAFF.

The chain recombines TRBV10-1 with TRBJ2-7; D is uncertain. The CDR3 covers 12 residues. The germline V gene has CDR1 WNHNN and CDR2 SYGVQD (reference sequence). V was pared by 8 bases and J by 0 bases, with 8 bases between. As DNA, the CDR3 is TGCGCCAGCGGTGTTAGCTCCTACGAGCAGTACTTC. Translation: CASGVSSYEQYF.

CDR3 residues: CASSIPGSGRAEYF. In DNA, the CDR3 is TGTGCCAGCAGCATCCCGGGGAGCGGGAGGGCCGAGTACTTC. The genes are TRBV5-4 and TRBJ2-7, with TRBD2 identical over 10 bases. V was pared by 4 bases and J by 11 bases, with 12 bases of the junction left unmatched. The germline CDR1 and CDR2 sequences are SGHNT and YYREEE (reference sequence). This CDR3 contains 14 residues.

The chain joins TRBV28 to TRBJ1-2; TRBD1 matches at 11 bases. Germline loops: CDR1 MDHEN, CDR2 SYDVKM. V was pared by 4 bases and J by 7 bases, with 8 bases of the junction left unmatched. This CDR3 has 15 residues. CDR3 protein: CASSSRDRGTGGYTF. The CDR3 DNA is TGTGCCAGCAGTTCGAGGGACAGGGGGACTGGTGGCTACACCTTC.

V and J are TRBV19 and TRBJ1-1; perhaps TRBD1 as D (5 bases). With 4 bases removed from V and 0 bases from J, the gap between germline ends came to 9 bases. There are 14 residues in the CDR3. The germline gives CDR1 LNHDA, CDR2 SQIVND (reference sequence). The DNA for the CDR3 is TGTGCCAGTAGTAGGGGGGGAGTGAACACTGAAGCTTTCTTT. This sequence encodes CASSRGGVNTEAFF. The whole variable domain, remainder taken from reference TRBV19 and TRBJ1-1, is DGGITQSPKYLFRKEGQNVTLSCEQNLNHDAMYWYRQDPGQGLRLIYYSQIVNDFQKGDIAEGYSVSREKKESFPLTVTSAQKNPTAFYLCASSRGGVNTEAFFGQGTRLTVV.

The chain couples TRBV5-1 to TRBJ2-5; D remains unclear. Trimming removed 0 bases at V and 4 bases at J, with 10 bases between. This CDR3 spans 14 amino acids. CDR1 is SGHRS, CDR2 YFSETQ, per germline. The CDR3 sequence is CASSLAYGGETQYF. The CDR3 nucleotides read TGCGCCAGCAGCTTGGCTTACGGTGGAGAGACCCAGTACTTC. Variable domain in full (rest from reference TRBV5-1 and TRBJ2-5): KAGVTQTPRYLIKTRGQQVTLSCSPISGHRSVSWYQQTPGQGLQFLFEYFSETQRNKGNFPGRFSGRQFSNSRSEMNVSTLELGDSALYLCASSLAYGGETQYFGPGTRLLVL.

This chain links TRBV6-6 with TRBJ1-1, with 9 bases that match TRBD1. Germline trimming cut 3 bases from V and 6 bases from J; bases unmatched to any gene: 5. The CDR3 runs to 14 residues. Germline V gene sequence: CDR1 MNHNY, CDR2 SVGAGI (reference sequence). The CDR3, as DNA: TGTGCCAGCAGTTATAATCGGGACAGGGCTGAAGCTTTCTTT. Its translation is CASSYNRDRAEAFF.

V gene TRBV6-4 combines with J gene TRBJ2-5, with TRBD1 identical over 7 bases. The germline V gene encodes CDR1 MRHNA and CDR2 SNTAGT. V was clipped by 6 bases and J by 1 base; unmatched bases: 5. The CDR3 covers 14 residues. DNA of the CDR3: TGTGCCAGCAGAAGGGACAGCACCCAAGAGACCCAGTACTTC. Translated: CASRRDSTQETQYF.

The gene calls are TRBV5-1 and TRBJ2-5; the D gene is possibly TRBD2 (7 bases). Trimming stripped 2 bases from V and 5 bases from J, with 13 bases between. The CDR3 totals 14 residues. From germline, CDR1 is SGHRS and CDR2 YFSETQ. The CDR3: CASSLEGGFETQYF. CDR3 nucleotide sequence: TGCGCCAGCAGCTTAGAGGGGGGGTTCGAGACCCAGTACTTC.

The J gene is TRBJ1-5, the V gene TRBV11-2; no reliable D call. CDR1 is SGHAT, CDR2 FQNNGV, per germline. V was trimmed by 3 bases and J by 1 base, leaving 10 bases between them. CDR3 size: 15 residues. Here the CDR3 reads CASSLWSGSNQPQHF. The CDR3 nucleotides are TGTGCCAGCAGCTTGTGGAGCGGCAGCAATCAGCCCCAGCATTTT.

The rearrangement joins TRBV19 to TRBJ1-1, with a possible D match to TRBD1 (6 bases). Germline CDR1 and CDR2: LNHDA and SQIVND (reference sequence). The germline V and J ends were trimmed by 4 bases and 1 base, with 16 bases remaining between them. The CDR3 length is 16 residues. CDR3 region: CASSNTGLGSNTEAFF. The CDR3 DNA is TGTGCCAGTAGTAACACAGGGCTTGGGTCGAACACTGAAGCTTTCTTT.

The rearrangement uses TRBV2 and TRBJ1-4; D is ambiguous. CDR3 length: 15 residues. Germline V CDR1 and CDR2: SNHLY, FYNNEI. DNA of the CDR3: TGTGCTGGCAAAACCAGCAGTGATTACACGGGAAAACTGTTTTTT. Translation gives CAGKTSSDYTGKLFF.

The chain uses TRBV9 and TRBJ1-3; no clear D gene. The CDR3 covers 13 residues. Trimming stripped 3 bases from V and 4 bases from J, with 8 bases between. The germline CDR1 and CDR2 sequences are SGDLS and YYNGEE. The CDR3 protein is CASSASLGNTIYF. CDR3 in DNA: TGTGCCAGCAGCGCCTCCCTCGGAAACACCATATATTTT.

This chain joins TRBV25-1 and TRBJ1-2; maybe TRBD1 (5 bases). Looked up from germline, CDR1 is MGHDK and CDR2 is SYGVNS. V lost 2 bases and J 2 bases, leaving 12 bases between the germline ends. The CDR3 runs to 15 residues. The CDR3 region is CASSERVGLNYGYTF. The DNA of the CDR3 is TGTGCCAGCAGTGAAAGGGTGGGGCTAAACTATGGCTACACCTTC.